Following are 23 T cell receptor beta chains from one sample sequenced in a study of T cells in Graves' hyperthyroidism and ophthalmopathy (dated by TCRdb to between 2017 and 2020). The method behind the library was multiplex PCR. Sequencing was performed on an Illumina HiSeq 2000. The TCR beta CDR3 regions were amplified from RNA transcripts. The first round of RT-PCR for the TCR CDR3 was performed with the HTBI primer set and the Qiagen OneStep RT-PCR kit. TCRdb redid the processing of the public reads, applying fastp at Q25 and MiXCR, and retained in-frame beta chains. One record per CDR3 amino acid sequence lists the most common genes and DNA. Counted in this sample were more than 350,000 distinct CDR3 sequences; about 15% of them appeared once. 30% to 35% of the sample is held by the ten biggest clonotypes. Sequences were obtained from blood. These receptors all come from a woman aged 30 to 39 with Graves' hyperthyroidism.

This clonotype was detected many times. The chain recombines TRBV12-3 or TRBV12-4 with TRBJ1-6, with D maybe TRBD1 (6 bases). The CDR3 is 14 amino acids. The V end lost 5 bases, the J end lost 7 bases, and 12 bases lay between the germline ends. CDR3 DNA: TGTGCCAGCAGTCGAGGGGGGGGGAATTCACCCCTCCACTTT. Its protein is CASSRGGGNSPLHF.

This clonotype was detected many times. The chain recombines TRBV7-2 with TRBJ1-2; D gene ambiguous. CDR3 length equals 13 residues. Trimming removed 2 bases from V and 8 bases from J, with 12 bases in between. Germline V CDR1 and CDR2: SGHTA, FQGNSA. This CDR3 is CASSLNGRGGYTF. As DNA, the CDR3 is TGTGCCAGCAGCTTAAATGGGAGAGGGGGCTACACCTTC.

This clonotype was recorded many times. The J gene is TRBJ2-1, the V gene TRBV7-9; 9 bases map to TRBD2. There are 14 residues in the CDR3. Germline values: CDR1 SEHNR, CDR2 FQNEAQ (reference sequence). V dropped 2 bases and J dropped 6; count of bases not matched to a gene: 2. CDR3 in amino acids: CASSLPAGGNEQFF. The CDR3 DNA is TGTGCCAGCAGCTTACCAGCGGGAGGCAATGAGCAGTTCTTC.

This chain connects TRBV7-9 to TRBJ2-7; 7 nucleotides line up with TRBD2. Germline CDR1 SEHNR, CDR2 FQNEAQ (reference sequence). There are 18 residues in the CDR3. Unmatched junction bases numbered 21, after V lost 5 bases and J lost 5 bases. CDR3 sequence (DNA): TGTGCCAGCAGCCCCTTCACGGGGGGAGGGCCCACCTCGGACGAGCAGTACTTC. This encodes CASSPFTGGGPTSDEQYF.

This chain uses TRBV9 with TRBJ2-2, with D uncertain. V lost 4 bases and J 7 bases, leaving 8 bases between the germline ends. CDR3 size: 12 residues. Germline CDR1 is SGDLS and CDR2 is YYNGEE. The CDR3, as DNA: TGTGCCAGCAGCCCCCACGGCGGGGAGCTGTTTTTT. It translates to CASSPHGGELFF.

This clonotype was seen repeatedly, ten times or more. V is TRBV25-1 and J is TRBJ1-4; possibly TRBD1 for D (6 bases). Germline loops: CDR1 MGHDK, CDR2 SYGVNS. Trimming took off 8 bases at V and 10 bases at J, with 17 bases between the two ends. CDR3 length equals 13 residues. CDR3 loop: CASAAGGTGKLFF. DNA for the CDR3: TGTGCCAGCGCCGCCGGGGGCACAGGAAAACTGTTTTTT.

This clonotype was observed at least ten times. The chain couples TRBV2 to TRBJ2-2, with D unresolved. This CDR3 contains 13 residues. V gave up 7 bases and J gave up 1 base, with 7 bases separating them. The germline V gene has CDR1 SNHLY and CDR2 FYNNEI. CDR3 in amino acids: CASMSENTGELFF. The CDR3 DNA reads TGTGCCAGCATGTCGGAGAACACCGGGGAGCTGTTTTTT.

CDR3 bases: TGTGCCAGCAGTTATATACGACTAGCGACCTCTCGCTTAAGCACAGATACGCAGTATTTT. This sequence encodes CASSYIRLATSRLSTDTQYF. This chain joins TRBV6-5 and TRBJ2-3, with 8 bases aligning to TRBD2. With V trimmed by 3 bases and J by 0 bases, 17 bases remained unmatched. The CDR3 loop spans 20 amino acids. Germline assignment: CDR1 MNHEY and CDR2 SVGAGI.

A few counts support this clonotype. The V and J genes are TRBV15 and TRBJ2-7; 7 nucleotides match TRBD2. CDR3 length equals 19 residues. V dropped 3 bases and J dropped 3; count of bases not matched to a gene: 20. Germline V gene sequence: CDR1 LNHNV, CDR2 YYDKDF (reference sequence). CDR3 loop: CATSSFKIVTGTTHYEQYF. The CDR3 coding sequence is TGTGCCACCAGCAGTTTCAAGATAGTGACCGGGACTACACACTACGAGCAGTACTTC.

This clonotype has a handful of counts. J is TRBJ1-4 and V is TRBV20-1; the D is unclear. V lost 0 bases and J lost 0, with 5 bases in between. The CDR3 is 14 amino acids. The germline V gene has CDR1 DFQATT and CDR2 SNEGSKA (reference sequence). DNA of the CDR3: TGCAGTGCTAGAGATGGGACAACTAATGAAAAACTGTTTTTT. Amino acids: CSARDGTTNEKLFF.

This clonotype was observed a handful of times. The chain joins TRBV6-1 to TRBJ2-1; 9 bases align to TRBD1. V dropped 7 bases and J dropped 2; count of bases not matched to a gene: 6. This CDR3 has 15 amino acids. The germline gives CDR1 MNHNS, CDR2 SASEGT. CDR3 residues: CASTPDRGAYNEQFF. The CDR3 nucleotides read TGTGCCAGCACCCCGGACAGGGGTGCCTACAATGAGCAGTTCTTC.

The gene calls are TRBV7-9 and TRBJ2-3, with D perhaps TRBD2 (6 bases). CDR1 is SEHNR and CDR2 is FQNEAQ in the germline V gene (reference sequence). The CDR3 totals 12 residues. Deletions cut 11 bases from V and 4 bases from J, with 13 bases between. This CDR3 is CAVGSSADTQYF. The CDR3 DNA is TGTGCCGTCGGGAGTTCGGCAGATACGCAGTATTTT.

This clonotype turned up a few times. The V call is TRBV3-1, the J call TRBJ1-1; a weak D match, TRBD1 (6 bases). From germline, CDR1 is LGHDT and CDR2 YNNKEL (reference sequence). The CDR3 consists of 18 residues. The V and J ends lost 4 bases and 4 bases respectively, with 25 bases between them. In DNA, the CDR3 is TGTGCCAGCAGCCCCCCAGGAGGCAGGGGATTTGGTAGCACTGAAGCTTTCTTT. This sequence encodes CASSPPGGRGFGSTEAFF.

This clonotype was seen a handful of times. This chain uses TRBV12-3 or TRBV12-4 with TRBJ2-4, with D possibly being TRBD2 (6 bases). The V end lost 2 bases, the J end lost 9 bases, and 14 bases lay between the germline ends. There are 14 residues in the CDR3. The CDR3 nucleotides are TGTGCCAGCAGTTTATTACTGTCCGGGGGCATTCAGTACTTC. This translates into CASSLLLSGGIQYF.

V gene TRBV12-5 combines with J gene TRBJ2-2; possibly TRBD2 for D (6 bases). Germline V gene lookup returns CDR1 LGHNT and CDR2 FRNRAP. The CDR3 is 13 residues long. Trimming removed 8 bases from V and 6 bases from J, with 13 bases in between. CDR3 region: CASLSGAPGELFF. As DNA, the CDR3 is TGTGCTAGTTTGTCGGGAGCACCCGGGGAGCTGTTTTTT.

This chain joins TRBV9 and TRBJ2-3, with TRBD1 identical over 8 bases. Germline V gene data show CDR1 as SGDLS and CDR2 as YYNGEE. This CDR3 has 14 residues. Unmatched junction bases numbered 6, after V lost 3 bases and J lost 6 bases. The DNA for the CDR3 is TGTGCCAGCAGCGCCGAAACAGGGGGGGATACGCAGTATTTT. Translation: CASSAETGGDTQYF.

This clonotype was picked up many times. The chain carries TRBV30 and TRBJ1-5; D possibly corresponds to TRBD1 (6 bases). Looked up from germline, CDR1 is GTSNPN and CDR2 is SVGIG (reference sequence). V was pared by 2 bases and J by 4 bases, with 12 bases between. The CDR3 covers 14 residues. CDR3 sequence: CAWSTGTRNQPQHF. The CDR3 DNA sequence: TGTGCCTGGAGTACCGGGACAAGGAATCAGCCCCAGCATTTT.

This clonotype was recorded many times. The genes are TRBV20-1 and TRBJ2-2; weak D call: TRBD1 (6 bases). Germline V lookup: CDR1 DFQATT, CDR2 SNEGSKA (reference sequence). This CDR3 comprises 13 residues. Trimming cost V 4 bases and J 5 bases, with 11 bases left between them. CDR3 sequence: CSAISRGTGELFF. In DNA form, the CDR3 reads TGCAGTGCTATCAGCAGGGGAACCGGGGAGCTGTTTTTT.

In its sample, this clonotype was seen many times. The chain has TRBV5-6 and TRBJ2-3; TRBD1 is a possible D gene (6 bases). In germline, CDR1 is SGHDT, CDR2 YYEEEE. The germline V and J ends were trimmed by 2 bases and 3 bases, with 13 bases remaining between them. CDR3 size: 15 residues. The CDR3 spells CASSFEQGGTDTQYF. CDR3 in DNA: TGTGCCAGCAGCTTTGAACAGGGCGGTACAGATACGCAGTATTTT.

This clonotype came up many times. This sequence joins TRBV11-2 and TRBJ2-7; no clear D gene. V was clipped by 5 bases and J by 7 bases, with 12 bases between them. Germline assignment: CDR1 SGHAT and CDR2 FQNNGV. There are 12 residues in the CDR3. Here the CDR3 DNA reads TGTGCCAGCAGCCCCGACATCGGGGAGCAGTACTTC. Protein: CASSPDIGEQYF.

V and J are TRBV19 and TRBJ1-2, with D possibly being TRBD1 (5 bases). Trimming stripped 6 bases from V and 5 bases from J, with 19 bases between. Germline CDR1 and CDR2: LNHDA and SQIVND (reference sequence). The length of the CDR3 is 15 residues. The DNA of the CDR3 is TGTGCCAGTAGCCATATAGGGGTTGGGGTTTATGGCTACACCTTC. Encoded protein: CASSHIGVGVYGYTF.

There are many counts of this clonotype. The chain uses TRBV14 and TRBJ2-2; tentatively, D is TRBD1 (6 bases). The ends were cut back, 2 bases at V and 2 bases at J, with 15 bases in the middle. The germline V gene encodes CDR1 SGHDN and CDR2 FVKESK. This CDR3 region has 17 residues. The CDR3 DNA is TGTGCCAGCAGCCAACCCCTCTCGGGACAAAACACCGGGGAGCTGTTTTTT. This translates into CASSQPLSGQNTGELFF.

This clonotype was counted a few times. CDR3 sequence (DNA): TGTGCCAGCAGTTTGGGGGGGGACGTGAGCACTGAAGCTTTCTTT. Residues: CASSLGGDVSTEAFF. The rearrangement uses TRBV12-3 or TRBV12-4 and TRBJ1-1; tentative D call: TRBD1 (5 bases). This CDR3 is built from 15 residues. The V gene lost 3 bases and the J gene lost 4 bases, with 15 bases spanning the gap.